This T cell receptor (beta chain) was recorded in a study of Graves' ophthalmopathy and Graves' hyperthyroidism. Whole-study results and caveats: The model forecast ophthalmopathy progression, reaching under 71% sensitivity and approximately 72% specificity.

RNA transcripts were the source from which TCR beta CDR3 regions were amplified. RT-PCR with HTBI primers came first, then second-round multiplex PCR. TCRdb independently ran MiXCR on the multiplex PCR reads; one entry per CDR3 protein. The data contain some 170,000 distinct CDR3 sequences, just under 40% of them singletons. PBMCs were density-gradient isolated from around 9.2 ml fresh blood. Of note for this clonotype: What it recognizes is unknown.

Trimming took 1 base from V and 1 from J, leaving 13 bases between them. This CDR3 comprises 17 residues. Per the germline V gene, CDR1 is MNHEY and CDR2 is SMNVEV (reference sequence). The receptor's source is a man aged 25 to 40 with Graves' ophthalmopathy. The chain couples TRBV27 to TRBJ2-2, with D tentatively TRBD1 (6 bases). The sequencing sample was made of peripheral blood. The CDR3 region is CASSLYPRGGNTGELFF. DNA for the CDR3: TGTGCCAGCAGTTTATATCCCCGAGGGGGGAACACCGGGGAGCTGTTTTTT.